This record covers a single T cell receptor beta chain. Its matching antigen is unknown. The sample is drawn from a study of shared clonotypes between healthy human individuals. In the study overall: A couple of female and a few male donors aged 18 to 49 were enrolled. Used for every donor were three CD4 naive, three CD4 memory, two CD8 naive and one CD8 memory plate. Study-wide results and limits: Approximately 5.1% was the fraction of naive CD4 clonotypes found shared across four donors. Clonotypes which were not shared had lower generation probabilities than clonotypes that all four donors shared.

Assay: immunoSEQ multiplex PCR; the TCRdb copy retains only in-frame clones and omits some. The table records 2 million to 3 million clones, 80% to 95% of them present only once. The sample comprised naive CD4+ T cells from PBMCs. The subset denotes: CD45RA+ positively selected. This TCR was sampled from a man aged 18 to 29 in good health. Some clones in this sample may be carry-over from other donors' samples.

For the CDR3, the DNA is TGTGCCAGTAGTATAGTAGGAACAGAAAACTATGGCTACACCTTC. Protein sequence: CASSIVGTENYGYTF. This rearrangement joins TRBV19 to TRBJ1-2; D is uncertain. The V end lost 1 base, the J end lost 2 bases, and 11 bases lay between the germline ends. Germline CDR1 reads LNHDA; CDR2 reads SQIVND (reference sequence). This CDR3 is built from 15 residues.